The 23 T cell receptor beta chains given below trace back to one sample, sequenced in a study of blood T cell repertoires in COVID-19. Clones were read by immunoSEQ multiplex PCR, and TCRdb kept only the in-frame ones, dropping some. The sample lists fewer than 200,000 clones, about 89% occurring once. The sample taken for sequencing was peripheral blood. These receptors were obtained from a man aged 18-30 years who had recovered from COVID-19.

The chain carries TRBV24-1 and TRBJ2-5, with D perhaps TRBD2 (6 bases). V was cut by 4 bases and J by 7 bases, with 12 bases left in between. The V gene's germline CDR1 is KGHDR and CDR2 SFDVKD. There are 13 residues in the CDR3. The CDR3 reads CATSEGGPGTQYF. CDR3 nucleotide sequence: TGTGCCACCAGTGAGGGGGGACCAGGGACCCAGTACTTC.

The chain couples TRBV7-2 to TRBJ2-7, with 8 bases that match TRBD2. Germline trimming cut 2 bases from V and 3 bases from J; bases unmatched to any gene: 6. This CDR3 spans 15 amino acids. Germline assignment: CDR1 SGHTA and CDR2 FQGNSA. In DNA, the CDR3 is TGTGCCAGCAGCTTAACTAGCGGAGTTTTCTACGAGCAGTACTTC. Translating gives CASSLTSGVFYEQYF.

The chain joins TRBV6-5 to TRBJ1-4; D perhaps matches TRBD1 (5 bases). V lost 2 bases, J lost 6 bases, and 13 bases lay in between. Looked up from germline, CDR1 is MNHEY and CDR2 is SVGAGI. This CDR3 has 15 amino acids. This chain's CDR3 is CASSYGTPADEKLFF. The CDR3 region has the DNA TGTGCCAGCAGTTACGGGACTCCCGCGGATGAAAAACTGTTTTTT.

The chain couples TRBV19 to TRBJ2-1, with a possible D match to TRBD1 (6 bases). CDR3 length: 15 amino acids. V gave up 1 base and J gave up 8 bases, with 15 bases separating them. Germline CDR1 reads LNHDA; CDR2 reads SQIVND (reference sequence). CDR3 nucleotide sequence: TGTGCCAGTAGTATAGTAGGGACATCTCGGGATGAGCAGTTCTTC. Translation gives CASSIVGTSRDEQFF.

This chain connects TRBV3-1 (or the pseudogene TRBV3-2) to TRBJ1-2; a possible D gene is TRBD1 (5 bases). Trimming stripped 4 bases from V and 3 bases from J, with 21 bases between. Germline lookup yields CDR1 LGHDT and CDR2 YNNKEL (reference sequence). The CDR3 runs 17 residues. CDR3 amino acids: CASSPQSSGLRYYGYTF. In nucleotides, the CDR3 is TGTGCCAGCAGCCCGCAGTCTTCAGGGTTGAGATACTATGGCTACACCTTC.

This chain uses TRBV18 with TRBJ2-3; 8 nucleotides line up with TRBD2. This CDR3 region has 15 residues. Germline loops: CDR1 KGHSH, CDR2 LQKENI. V gave up 3 bases and J gave up 2 bases; unmatched junction bases: 4. Written as DNA, the CDR3 is TGTGCCAGCTCACCGAGCGGGGGAAACACAGATACGCAGTATTTT. It yields the protein CASSPSGGNTDTQYF.

The chain couples TRBV11-2 to TRBJ2-5; TRBD1 aligns across 7 bases. Germline V gene sequence: CDR1 SGHAT, CDR2 FQNNGV. J was trimmed by 0 bases and V by 5 bases; bases with no gene match: 15. This CDR3 contains 18 residues. The CDR3 sequence: CASSLRNRDSRYQETQYF. The CDR3 nucleotides are TGTGCCAGCAGCCTAAGAAACCGGGACAGCAGATACCAAGAGACCCAGTACTTC.

J is TRBJ2-5 and V is TRBV28; 7 bases agree with TRBD2. Per germline, CDR1 MDHEN and CDR2 SYDVKM. V gave up 4 bases and J gave up 1 base; unmatched junction bases: 6. The CDR3 contains 15 residues. CDR3 in DNA: TGTGCCAGCAGTTCTCGGGACTACCCCCAAGAGACCCAGTACTTC. Amino acid sequence: CASSSRDYPQETQYF.

The chain couples TRBV5-1 to TRBJ2-2, with D uncertain. This CDR3 has 15 amino acids. The V end was cut by 4 bases, the J end by 2 bases, with 12 bases between. Germline values: CDR1 SGHRS, CDR2 YFSETQ. This CDR3 reads CASSPPPPNTGELFF. Written as DNA, the CDR3 is TGCGCCAGCAGCCCCCCTCCCCCCAACACCGGGGAGCTGTTTTTT.

V usage is TRBV28 and J usage is TRBJ2-5; TRBD1 matches at 8 bases. The CDR3 sequence is 16 residues long. The germline gives CDR1 MDHEN, CDR2 SYDVKM. V lost 2 bases, J lost 4 bases, and 9 bases stayed unmatched. CDR3 DNA sequence: TGTGCCAGCAGTTTAAACCAGGGGGCAAGGCGAGAGACCCAGTACTTC. This codes for CASSLNQGARRETQYF.

CDR3 sequence reads: CASSQVPAANEKLFF. The CDR3 nucleotides are TGCGCCAGCAGCCAAGTACCCGCGGCGAATGAAAAACTGTTTTTT. V is TRBV4-1 and J is TRBJ1-4; no firm D call. CDR1 and CDR2 (germline): MGHRA, YSYEKL. The V end was cut by 1 base, the J end by 5 bases, with 11 bases between. There are 15 residues in the CDR3.

V usage is TRBV30 and J usage is TRBJ2-1; 13 nucleotides line up with TRBD2. This CDR3 has 13 residues. Losses at the gene ends were 7 bases for V and 9 bases for J; bases not matched to a gene: 6. The germline CDR1 and CDR2 sequences are GTSNPN and SVGIG (reference sequence). CDR3 sequence reads: CASRTSGSSEQFF. The CDR3 DNA sequence: TGTGCCTCACGGACTAGCGGGAGTAGTGAGCAGTTCTTC.

V is TRBV5-5 and J is TRBJ1-2, with 9 bases fitting TRBD1. CDR1 is SGHKS and CDR2 is YYEKEE in the germline V gene (reference sequence). Trimming at V came to 4 bases and at J to 7 bases, leaving 8 bases not matched to a gene. The CDR3 extends over 14 amino acids. The CDR3, as DNA: TGTGCCAGCAGCGCCGGACAGGGGCGAGGTGGCTACACCTTC. Its protein is CASSAGQGRGGYTF. Full variable domain (rest looked up from reference TRBV5-5 and TRBJ1-2): DAGVTQSPTHLIKTRGQQVTLRCSPISGHKSVSWYQQVLGQGPQFIFQYYEKEERGRGNFPDRFSARQFPNYSSELNVNALLLGDSALYLCASSAGQGRGGYTFGSGTRLTVV.

The genes are TRBV7-2 and TRBJ2-7; 9 bases map to TRBD2. There are 15 residues in the CDR3. The V and J ends lost 1 base and 0 bases, in that order; junction bases with no gene match: 1. The germline CDR1 and CDR2 sequences are SGHTA and FQGNSA. In nucleotides, the CDR3 is TGTGCCAGCAGCTTAGGGACTAGCGTCTCCTACGAGCAGTACTTC. Protein sequence: CASSLGTSVSYEQYF. Full variable domain (remainder filled in from reference TRBV7-2 and TRBJ2-7): GAGVSQSPSNKVTEKGKDVELRCDPISGHTALYWYRQSLGQGLEFLIYFQGNSAPDKSGLPSDRFSAERTGGSVSTLTIQRTQQEDSAVYLCASSLGTSVSYEQYFGPGTRLTVT.

V usage is TRBV5-6 and J usage is TRBJ1-2, with D hard to call. CDR1 SGHDT and CDR2 YYEEEE come from the germline V gene. V was cut by 0 bases and J by 6 bases, with 15 bases left in between. This CDR3 is built from 15 residues. CDR3 amino acids: CASSLGSLSADGYTF. CDR3 nucleotide sequence: TGTGCCAGCAGCTTGGGCTCATTAAGCGCCGATGGCTACACCTTC.

The chain links TRBV4-3 to TRBJ2-2; TRBD1 is a possible D gene (6 bases). Germline CDR1 reads LGHNA; CDR2 reads YSLEER. V was cut by 0 bases and J by 4 bases, with 12 bases left in between. There are 16 residues in the CDR3. The CDR3 protein is CASSQDGTLSTGELFF. CDR3 sequence (DNA): TGCGCCAGCAGCCAAGATGGGACATTGAGCACCGGGGAGCTGTTTTTT.

J is TRBJ2-7 and V is TRBV7-8; TRBD2 matches 12 bases. Germline V gene sequence: CDR1 SGHVS, CDR2 FQNEAQ. This CDR3 is 16 amino acids long. The ends lost 1 base at V and 0 bases at J; junction bases unmatched: 1. In nucleotides, the CDR3 is TGTGCCAGCAGCTTAGGGACTAGCGGGATCTCCTACGAGCAGTACTTC. Its translation is CASSLGTSGISYEQYF.

This chain uses TRBV6-6 with TRBJ2-5; TRBD2 matches at 12 bases. CDR3 length: 16 residues. Per the germline V gene, CDR1 is MNHNY and CDR2 is SVGAGI (reference sequence). Trimming took 5 bases from V and 4 from J; bases not matched to a gene: 8. For the CDR3, the DNA is TGTGCCAGCAGTCTCCGACTAGCGGGAGTGGGAGAGACCCAGTACTTC. It is translated as CASSLRLAGVGETQYF.

This clone has only one observation. V and J are TRBV7-8 and TRBJ2-5; 8 bases align to TRBD2. This CDR3 has 13 amino acids. V trimming: 4 bases; J trimming: 6 bases; junction bases outside the gene matches: 4. Germline CDR1 reads SGHVS; CDR2 reads FQNEAQ. The CDR3 nucleotides are TGTGCCAGCAGCTCGGGACTAGTCCAGACCCAGTACTTC. This sequence encodes CASSSGLVQTQYF.

The chain has TRBV19 and TRBJ1-1; D call uncertain. The CDR3 is 13 residues long. Germline CDR1 and CDR2: LNHDA and SQIVND (reference sequence). Between the trimmed V and J ends, which lost 2 bases and 5 bases, there was a span of 9 bases. The CDR3 DNA follows: TGTGCCAGTAGTATACCCCGGGGTACTGAAGCTTTCTTT. Amino acid sequence: CASSIPRGTEAFF.

The CDR3 loop is CASSISGQGTDTQYF. The DNA of the CDR3 is TGTGCCAGTAGTATATCGGGACAGGGCACAGATACGCAGTATTTT. The rearrangement links TRBV19 to TRBJ2-3, with 8 bases lining up with TRBD1. The CDR3 consists of 15 residues. J lost 1 base, V lost 2 bases, and 2 bases had no gene match. Germline V gene data show CDR1 as LNHDA and CDR2 as SQIVND (reference sequence).

This sequence joins TRBV7-2 and TRBJ1-5, with TRBD1 identical over 7 bases. CDR1 SGHTA and CDR2 FQGNSA come from the germline V gene. The junction had 4 bases not matched to a gene; V was cut back by 3 bases and J by 2 bases. The CDR3 totals 15 residues. As DNA, the CDR3 is TGTGCCAGCAGCTTGACAGGGCAGGGCAATCAGCCCCAGCATTTT. Translated: CASSLTGQGNQPQHF.

This chain joins TRBV7-2 and TRBJ2-5; TRBD1 aligns across 9 bases. Germline CDR1 and CDR2: SGHTA and FQGNSA. The V gene end was trimmed by 5 bases and the J gene end by 4 bases; junction bases not matched to a gene: 5. This CDR3 region has 14 residues. CDR3 nucleotide sequence: TGTGCCAGCAGCACCCGGACAGGGGTAGAGACCCAGTACTTC. Amino acid sequence: CASSTRTGVETQYF.